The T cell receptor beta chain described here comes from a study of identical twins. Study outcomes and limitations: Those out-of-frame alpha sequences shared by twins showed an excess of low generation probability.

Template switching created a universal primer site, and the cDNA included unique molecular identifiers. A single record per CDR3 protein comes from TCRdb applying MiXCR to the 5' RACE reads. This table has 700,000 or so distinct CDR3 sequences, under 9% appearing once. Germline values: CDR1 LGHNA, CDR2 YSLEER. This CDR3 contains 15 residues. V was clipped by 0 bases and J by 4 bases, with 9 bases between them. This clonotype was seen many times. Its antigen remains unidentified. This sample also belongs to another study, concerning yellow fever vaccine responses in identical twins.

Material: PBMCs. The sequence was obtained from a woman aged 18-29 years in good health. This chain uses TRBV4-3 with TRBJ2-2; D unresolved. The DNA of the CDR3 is TGCGCCAGCAGCCAAGAACCACGAGGCACCGGGGAGCTGTTTTTT. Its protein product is CASSQEPRGTGELFF.